Listed below are T cell receptor beta chains from one sample, sequenced in a study of blood T cells in healthy people across ages. TCRdb itself ran the 5' RACE reads through MiXCR, one entry per CDR3 protein. The sample shows 800,000 to 900,000 distinct CDR3 sequences, about 59% of them seen only once. Sequencing input: blood. The receptor source for this set is a man in his thirties or forties in good health. CDR3s include the opening cysteine and the closing phenylalanine or tryptophan.

V gene	J gene	CDR3 protein
TRBV20-1	TRBJ2-3	CSARPLAGGLNPSTDTQYF
TRBV12-3/TRBV12-4	TRBJ1-6	CASSFQTQGASNSPLHF
TRBV29-1	TRBJ2-2	CSVVFTGELFF
TRBV15	TRBJ2-1	CATSSRIPGTANNEQFF
TRBV29-1	TRBJ1-1	CSVGLPNTEAFF
TRBV11-3	TRBJ2-1	CANSSDSYYNEQFF
TRBV20-1	TRBJ2-1	CSASRTGLQSSEQFF
TRBV30	TRBJ1-2	CAWGTGSYDYTF
TRBV29-1	TRBJ1-2	CSVLRGRPYGYTF
TRBV27	TRBJ1-2	CASSPGTGGRGYTF
TRBV21-1	TRBJ2-7	CASSKARSSGTSYEQYF
TRBV28	TRBJ2-5	CASSLWVSGETQYF
TRBV15	TRBJ2-3	CATSRDPSGGYTDTQYF
TRBV20-1	TRBJ1-2	CSASTGDRYGYTF
TRBV29-1	TRBJ2-3	CSVGGGTQYF
TRBV20-1	TRBJ2-3	CSAKGADTQYF
TRBV6-2/TRBV6-3	TRBJ2-3	CASSYVLRGQFTDTQYF
TRBV6-2/TRBV6-3	TRBJ2-3	CASRPPSSDTQYF
TRBV6-2/TRBV6-3	TRBJ2-3	CASSYSPGADTQYF
TRBV9	TRBJ2-3	CASSVGFLQITDTQYF
TRBV4-3	TRBJ2-1	CASSQDWGANEQFF
TRBV24-1	.	CATSEGAYYEQYF
TRBV7-3	TRBJ2-7	CASSLMGGQGPYEQYF
TRBV5-1	TRBJ2-7	CASSLAVDRIYEQYF
TRBV2	TRBJ2-1	CASSELPGTRVEQFF
TRBV6-2/TRBV6-3	TRBJ2-1	CASPPGTVYNVQFF
TRBV5-1	TRBJ2-7	CASSPRTGPYEQYF
TRBV6-2/TRBV6-3	TRBJ1-2	CASGTGTMLTF
TRBV7-6	TRBJ2-3	CASARGGTQYF
TRBV7-8	.	CASNLARPGGWETQYF
TRBV27	TRBJ1-2	CASSWEQGYGYTF
TRBV4-3	TRBJ1-2	CASSQIGGLGDGYTF
TRBV13	TRBJ2-5	CASSFKKRGVQETQYF
TRBV7-2	TRBJ2-3	CASSSSGVSTDTQYF
TRBV6-5	TRBJ1-6	CASSYSNGLGESSYNSPLHF
TRBV29-1	TRBJ2-1	CSSRGFMDSYNEQFF
TRBV29-1	TRBJ2-7	CSVDGGGSDEQYF
TRBV29-1	TRBJ1-2	CSVAGDFETYGYTF
TRBV7-2	TRBJ1-2	CASSIAYGYTF
TRBV3-1	TRBJ1-5	CASSQSNQPQHF
TRBV6-5	TRBJ1-1	CASSSTGRPNTEAFF
TRBV4-2	TRBJ2-1	CASSQESRVDEQFF
TRBV9	TRBJ2-5	CASERGGDEQYF
TRBV27	TRBJ1-4	CASSPGTVSAKLFF
TRBV20-1	TRBJ2-5	CSASSRRTQYF
TRBV5-6	TRBJ2-1	CASSLTGDMREQFF
TRBV28	TRBJ1-5	CASNFGSGLSNQPQHF
TRBV10-3	TRBJ1-1	CAIANRQGVGTEAFF
TRBV12-3/TRBV12-4	TRBJ2-5	CASRKGVQETQYF
TRBV29-1	TRBJ2-5	CSVLIGTSHQETQYF
TRBV6-5	TRBJ1-1	CASSYGDGINEAFF
TRBV5-6	TRBJ2-6	CASSLDGRDPWGANVLTF
TRBV25-1	TRBJ2-7	CASSERSYEQYF
TRBV10-3	TRBJ2-5	CAISETGAAMGAQYF
TRBV28	TRBJ2-7	CASGGRAHEQYF
TRBV10-3	TRBJ2-6	CAIRIDRDRRSGANVLTF